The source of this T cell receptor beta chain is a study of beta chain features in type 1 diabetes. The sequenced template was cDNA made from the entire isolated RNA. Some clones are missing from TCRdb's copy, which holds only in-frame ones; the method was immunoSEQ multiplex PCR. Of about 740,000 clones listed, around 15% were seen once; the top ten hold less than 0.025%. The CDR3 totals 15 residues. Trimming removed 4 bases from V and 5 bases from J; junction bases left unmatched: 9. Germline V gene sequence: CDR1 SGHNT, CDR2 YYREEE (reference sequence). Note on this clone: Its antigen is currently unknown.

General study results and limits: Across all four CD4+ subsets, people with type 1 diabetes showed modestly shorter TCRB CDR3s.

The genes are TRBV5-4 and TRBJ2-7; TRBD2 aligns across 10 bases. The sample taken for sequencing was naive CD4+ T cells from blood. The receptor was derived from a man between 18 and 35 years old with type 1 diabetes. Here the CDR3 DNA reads TGTGCCAGCAGCCCTCCTAGCGGGGGTAAGAACGAGCAGTACTTC. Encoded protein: CASSPPSGGKNEQYF.